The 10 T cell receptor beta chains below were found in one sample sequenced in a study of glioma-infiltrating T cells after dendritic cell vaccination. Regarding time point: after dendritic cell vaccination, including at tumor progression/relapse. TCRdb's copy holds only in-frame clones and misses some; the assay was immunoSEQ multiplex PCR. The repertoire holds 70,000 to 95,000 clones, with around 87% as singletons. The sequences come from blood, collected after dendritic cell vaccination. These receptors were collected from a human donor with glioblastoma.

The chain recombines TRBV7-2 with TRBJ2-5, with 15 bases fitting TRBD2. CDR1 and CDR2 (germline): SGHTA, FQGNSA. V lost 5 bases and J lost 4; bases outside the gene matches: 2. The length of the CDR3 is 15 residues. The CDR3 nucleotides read TGTGCCAGCAGCCCGGGACTAGCGGGAGGAGAGACCCAGTACTTC. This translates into CASSPGLAGGETQYF.

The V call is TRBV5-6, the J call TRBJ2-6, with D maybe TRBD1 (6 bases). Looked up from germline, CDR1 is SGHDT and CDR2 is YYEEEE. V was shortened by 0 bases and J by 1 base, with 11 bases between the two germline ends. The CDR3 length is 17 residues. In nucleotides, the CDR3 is TGTGCCAGCAGCTTGGACAGGGTAGTTTCTGGGGCCAACGTCCTGACTTTC. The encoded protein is CASSLDRVVSGANVLTF.

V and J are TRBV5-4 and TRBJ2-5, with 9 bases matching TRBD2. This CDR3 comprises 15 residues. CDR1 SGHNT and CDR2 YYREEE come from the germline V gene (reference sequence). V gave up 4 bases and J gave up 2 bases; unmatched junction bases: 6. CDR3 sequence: CASSSASGAQETQYF. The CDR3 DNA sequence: TGTGCCAGCAGCAGCGCTAGCGGGGCGCAAGAGACCCAGTACTTC.

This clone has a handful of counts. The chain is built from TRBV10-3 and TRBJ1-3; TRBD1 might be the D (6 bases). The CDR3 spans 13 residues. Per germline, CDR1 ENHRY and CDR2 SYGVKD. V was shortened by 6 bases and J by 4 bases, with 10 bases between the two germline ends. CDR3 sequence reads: CAISPGQGNTIYF. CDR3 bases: TGTGCCATCAGCCCCGGACAGGGAAACACCATATATTTT.

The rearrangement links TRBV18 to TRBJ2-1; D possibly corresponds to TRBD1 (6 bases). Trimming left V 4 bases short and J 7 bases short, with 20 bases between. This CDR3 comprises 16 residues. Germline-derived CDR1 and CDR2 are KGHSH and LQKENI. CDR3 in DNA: TGTGCCAGCTCACGGCCGGGGAGTCATAGGGGGAATGAGCAGTTCTTC. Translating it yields CASSRPGSHRGNEQFF.

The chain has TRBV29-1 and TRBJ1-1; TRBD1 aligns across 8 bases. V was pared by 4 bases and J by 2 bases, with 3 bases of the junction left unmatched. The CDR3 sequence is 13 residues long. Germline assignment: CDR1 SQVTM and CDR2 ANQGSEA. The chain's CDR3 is CSVGRGPNTEAFF. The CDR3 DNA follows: TGCAGCGTTGGCAGGGGGCCCAACACTGAAGCTTTCTTT.

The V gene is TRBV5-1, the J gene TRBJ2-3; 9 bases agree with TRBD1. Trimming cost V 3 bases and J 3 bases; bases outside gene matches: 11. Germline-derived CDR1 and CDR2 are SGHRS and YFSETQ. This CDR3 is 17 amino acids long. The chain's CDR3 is CASSSYFRDRDTDTQYF. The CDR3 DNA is TGCGCCAGCAGCTCCTATTTCCGGGACAGGGATACAGATACGCAGTATTTT.

Written as DNA, the CDR3 is TGTGCCAGCAGCGCCTCAGGGGGTTACTATGGCTACACCTTC. It yields the protein CASSASGGYYGYTF. The J gene is TRBJ1-2, the V gene TRBV6-5, with TRBD1 identical over 7 bases. Germline-derived CDR1 and CDR2 are MNHEY and SVGAGI. The ends lost 6 bases at V and 3 bases at J; junction bases unmatched: 7. The CDR3 loop spans 14 amino acids.

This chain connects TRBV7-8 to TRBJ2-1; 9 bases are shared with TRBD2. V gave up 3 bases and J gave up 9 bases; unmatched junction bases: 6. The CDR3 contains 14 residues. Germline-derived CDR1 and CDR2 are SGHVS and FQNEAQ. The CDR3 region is CASSLGTSFSEQFF. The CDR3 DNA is TGTGCCAGCAGCTTGGGGACTAGCTTCAGTGAGCAGTTCTTC.

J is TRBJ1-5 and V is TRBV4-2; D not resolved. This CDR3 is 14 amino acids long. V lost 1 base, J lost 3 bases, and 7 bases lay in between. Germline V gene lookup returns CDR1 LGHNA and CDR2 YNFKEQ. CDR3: CASSQAPFNQPQHF. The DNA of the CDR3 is TGTGCCAGCAGCCAAGCCCCTTTCAATCAGCCCCAGCATTTT.